This T cell receptor (beta chain) was profiled in a study of T cells expressing NK-cell markers. Study-wide points: HCMV specificity of expanded NKG2C+ T cell clones remained unclear.

TCRdb reprocessed the 5' RACE reads; each CDR3 protein has one entry and no DNA is given. The listing records about 550,000 distinct CDR3 sequences. The CDR3 runs 17 residues. CDR1 is SGHAT and CDR2 is FQNNGV in the germline V gene. Points on this clonotype: Antigen: not known.

The specimen sequenced was blood T cells: a sorted CD56 or NKG2C T cell subset, CD4+ or CD8+ T cells, or bulk PBMC T cells (not recorded which). The chain has TRBV11-2 and TRBJ2-7; TCRdb indicates TRBD1, and absent DNA this call remains unverified. The TCR was taken from a man younger than 35 in good health. The CDR3: CASSLARGGKGRNEQYF.